The 9 T cell receptor beta chains presented below share a single source sample, sequenced in a study of T cell responses to AZD1222 COVID-19 vaccine. Only in-frame clones appear in the TCRdb table, and some are missing; sequencing was by immunoSEQ multiplex PCR. This sample has over 70,000 clones; about 83% occur once, and the top ten carry 27%. The starting material was peripheral blood, obtained 28 days after the second dose of the MenACWY control vaccine. The receptors were gathered from an adult who received the MenACWY meningococcal vaccine as a control.

The sample holds a few counts of this clone. The chain uses TRBV28 and TRBJ2-7; 11 positions agree with TRBD1. The CDR3 is 17 amino acids. Germline V CDR1 and CDR2: MDHEN, SYDVKM. Trimming at V came to 5 bases and at J to 2 bases, leaving 11 bases not matched to a gene. DNA of the CDR3: TGTGCCAGCAGTCCACCCCGGGGACAGGGGGTTCCCTACGAGCAGTACTTC. It yields the protein CASSPPRGQGVPYEQYF.

The gene calls are TRBV9 and TRBJ2-5, with 9 bases identical to TRBD2. With 2 bases clipped from V and 3 bases from J, the junction kept 5 bases outside the gene matches. This CDR3 has 15 residues. CDR1 SGDLS and CDR2 YYNGEE come from the germline V gene. CDR3 bases: TGTGCCAGCAGCGTGTCCCCTAGCGGGAAAGAGACCCAGTACTTC. Translation gives CASSVSPSGKETQYF.

V gene TRBV7-2 combines with J gene TRBJ1-3; D unclear. CDR1 SGHTA and CDR2 FQGNSA come from the germline V gene. There are 12 residues in the CDR3. Trimming removed 5 bases from V and 7 bases from J, with 9 bases in between. CDR3 coding DNA: TGTGCCAGCAGCCCCAAAGCGAACACCATATATTTT. This encodes CASSPKANTIYF.

This clone was counted a few times. The chain uses TRBV19 and TRBJ2-1; a possible D gene is TRBD1 (6 bases). The CDR3 extends over 16 amino acids. V dropped 5 bases and J dropped 2 bases, with 16 bases sitting between them. Looked up from germline, CDR1 is LNHDA and CDR2 is SQIVND (reference sequence). In DNA form, the CDR3 reads TGTGCCAGTAGTGTTACCGGGACAAATACCTACAATGAGCAGTTCTTC. It codes for CASSVTGTNTYNEQFF.

The chain combines TRBV3-1 (or the pseudogene TRBV3-2) with TRBJ2-1, with TRBD2 matching 8 bases. The CDR3 sequence is 13 residues long. Germline V gene sequence: CDR1 LGHDT, CDR2 YNNKEL (reference sequence). Written as DNA, the CDR3 is TGTCCCCGCGGGGGGAGGGCCCGAAGTGAGCAGTTCTTC. Residues: CPRGGRARSEQFF.

The chain couples TRBV24-1 to TRBJ1-1; D remains ambiguous. V was shortened by 8 bases and J by 0 bases, with 9 bases between the two germline ends. Germline assignment: CDR1 KGHDR and CDR2 SFDVKD. The CDR3 totals 13 residues. CDR3 DNA: TGTGCCACCAAGGCCTTCGTGAACACTGAAGCTTTCTTT. It is translated as CATKAFVNTEAFF.

The rearrangement links TRBV11-3 to TRBJ2-1; tentative D call: TRBD2 (5 bases). Germline-derived CDR1 and CDR2 are SGHNT and YENEEA. This CDR3 region has 13 residues. Trimming left V 0 bases short and J 9 bases short, with 9 bases between. The CDR3 bases are TGTGCCAGCAGCTTAGATGGTGGGAGTGAGCAGTTCTTC. Encoded protein: CASSLDGGSEQFF.

This chain links TRBV7-8 with TRBJ2-2; D is perhaps TRBD1 (7 bases). V lost 1 base and J lost 7, with 10 bases in between. The length of the CDR3 is 14 residues. The germline gives CDR1 SGHVS, CDR2 FQNEAQ. The CDR3 DNA sequence: TGTGCCAGCAGCTTAGGCAGGGGGGTCGGGGAGCTGTTTTTT. Its translation is CASSLGRGVGELFF.

The genes are TRBV10-3 and TRBJ2-7; D perhaps matches TRBD1 (6 bases). This CDR3 has 13 residues. In germline, CDR1 is ENHRY, CDR2 SYGVKD. Trimming pared 4 bases from V and 5 bases from J, leaving 12 bases between. CDR3: CAISASGVNEQYF. The CDR3 DNA follows: TGTGCCATCAGTGCCTCAGGGGTAAACGAGCAGTACTTC.